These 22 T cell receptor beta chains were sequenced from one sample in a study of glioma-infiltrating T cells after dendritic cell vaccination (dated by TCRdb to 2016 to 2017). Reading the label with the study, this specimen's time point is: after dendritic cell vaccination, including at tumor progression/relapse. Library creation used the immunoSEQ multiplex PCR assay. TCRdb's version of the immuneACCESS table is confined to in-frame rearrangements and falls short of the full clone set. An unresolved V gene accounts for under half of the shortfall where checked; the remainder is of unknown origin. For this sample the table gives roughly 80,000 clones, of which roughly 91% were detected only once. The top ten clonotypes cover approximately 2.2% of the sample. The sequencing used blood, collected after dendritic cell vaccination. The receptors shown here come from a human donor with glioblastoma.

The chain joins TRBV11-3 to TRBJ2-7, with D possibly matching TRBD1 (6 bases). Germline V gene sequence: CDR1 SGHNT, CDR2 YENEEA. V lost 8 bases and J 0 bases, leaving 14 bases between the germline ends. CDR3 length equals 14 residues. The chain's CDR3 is CASGVGQSSYEQYF. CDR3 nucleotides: TGTGCCAGCGGTGTAGGACAGAGCTCCTACGAGCAGTACTTC.

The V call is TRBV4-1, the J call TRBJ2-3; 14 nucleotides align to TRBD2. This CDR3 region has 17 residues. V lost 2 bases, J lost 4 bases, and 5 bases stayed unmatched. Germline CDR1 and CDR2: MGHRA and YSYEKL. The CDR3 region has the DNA TGCGCCAGCAGCCAACAGACTAGCGGGGGGGCGGCAGATACGCAGTATTTT. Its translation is CASSQQTSGGAADTQYF.

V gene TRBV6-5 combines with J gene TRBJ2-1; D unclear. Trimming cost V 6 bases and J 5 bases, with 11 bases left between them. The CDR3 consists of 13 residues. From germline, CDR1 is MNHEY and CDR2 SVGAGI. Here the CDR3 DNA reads TGTGCCAGCAGCAGGCGACGGAACAATGAGCAGTTCTTC. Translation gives CASSRRRNNEQFF.

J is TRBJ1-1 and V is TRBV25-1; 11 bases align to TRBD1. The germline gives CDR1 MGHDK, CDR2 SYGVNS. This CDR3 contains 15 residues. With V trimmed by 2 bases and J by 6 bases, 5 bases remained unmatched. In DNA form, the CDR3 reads TGTGCCAGCAGTGAACATCGGGACAGGGGGTCTGAAGCTTTCTTT. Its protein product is CASSEHRDRGSEAFF. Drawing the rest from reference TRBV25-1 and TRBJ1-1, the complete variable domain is EADIYQTPRYLVIGTGKKITLECSQTMGHDKMYWYQQDPGMELHLIHYSYGVNSTEKGDLSSESTVSRIRTEHFPLTLESARPSHTSQYLCASSEHRDRGSEAFFGQGTRLTVV.

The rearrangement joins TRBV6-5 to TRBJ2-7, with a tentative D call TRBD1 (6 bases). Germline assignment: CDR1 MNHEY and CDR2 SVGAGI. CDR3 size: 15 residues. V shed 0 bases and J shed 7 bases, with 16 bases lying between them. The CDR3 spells CASSYSPGQGLEQYF. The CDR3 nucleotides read TGTGCCAGCAGTTACTCACCGGGACAAGGCTTGGAGCAGTACTTC.

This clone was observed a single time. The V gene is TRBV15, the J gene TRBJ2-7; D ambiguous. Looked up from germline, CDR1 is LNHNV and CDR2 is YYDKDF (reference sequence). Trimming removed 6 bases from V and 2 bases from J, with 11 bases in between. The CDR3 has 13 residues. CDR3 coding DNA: TGTGCCACCAGTTCCGAGGCCCCCTACGAGCAGTACTTC. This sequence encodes CATSSEAPYEQYF.

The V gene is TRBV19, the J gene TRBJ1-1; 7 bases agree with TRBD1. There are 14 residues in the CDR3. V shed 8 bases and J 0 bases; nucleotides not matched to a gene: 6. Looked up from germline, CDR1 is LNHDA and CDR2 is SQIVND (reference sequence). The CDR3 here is CASLAGGMNTEAFF. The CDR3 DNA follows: TGTGCCAGTTTGGCAGGGGGTATGAACACTGAAGCTTTCTTT.

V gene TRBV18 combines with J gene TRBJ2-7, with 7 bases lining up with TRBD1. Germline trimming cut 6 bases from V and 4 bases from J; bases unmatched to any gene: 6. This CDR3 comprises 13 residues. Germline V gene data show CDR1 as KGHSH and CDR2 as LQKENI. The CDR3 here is CASSLTGQYEQYF. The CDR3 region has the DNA TGTGCCAGCTCGCTGACAGGGCAATACGAGCAGTACTTC.

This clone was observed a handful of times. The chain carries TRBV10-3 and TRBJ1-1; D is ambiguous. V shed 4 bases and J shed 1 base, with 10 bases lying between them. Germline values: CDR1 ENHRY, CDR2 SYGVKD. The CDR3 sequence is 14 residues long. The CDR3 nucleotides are TGTGCCATCAGTGTTAAAGCCGAGAACACTGAAGCTTTCTTT. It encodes CAISVKAENTEAFF.

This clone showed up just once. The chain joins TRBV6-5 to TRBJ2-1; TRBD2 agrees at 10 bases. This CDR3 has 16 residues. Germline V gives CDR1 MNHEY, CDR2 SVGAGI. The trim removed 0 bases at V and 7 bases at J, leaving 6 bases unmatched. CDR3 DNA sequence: TGTGCCAGCAGTTACTCGAAAGCGGGGGGGCGAAATGAGCAGTTCTTC. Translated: CASSYSKAGGRNEQFF.

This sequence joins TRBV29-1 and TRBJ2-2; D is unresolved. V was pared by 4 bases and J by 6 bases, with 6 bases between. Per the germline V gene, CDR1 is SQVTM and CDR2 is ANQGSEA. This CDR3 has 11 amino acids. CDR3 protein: CSVVSSGELFF. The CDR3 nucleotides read TGCAGCGTTGTTAGTTCCGGGGAGCTGTTTTTT.

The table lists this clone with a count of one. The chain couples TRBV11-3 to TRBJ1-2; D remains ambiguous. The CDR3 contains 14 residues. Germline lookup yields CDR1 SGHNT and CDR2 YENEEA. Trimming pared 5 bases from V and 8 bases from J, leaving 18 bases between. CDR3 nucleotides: TGTGCCAGCAGCGCTAGACTAGCGGGAGAGGGCTACACCTTC. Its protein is CASSARLAGEGYTF.

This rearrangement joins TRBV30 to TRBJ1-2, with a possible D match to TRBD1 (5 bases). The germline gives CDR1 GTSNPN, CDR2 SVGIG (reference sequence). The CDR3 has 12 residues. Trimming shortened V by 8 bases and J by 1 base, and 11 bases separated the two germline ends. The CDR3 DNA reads TGTGCCGCCAAAGGGGATAACTATGGCTACACCTTC. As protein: CAAKGDNYGYTF.

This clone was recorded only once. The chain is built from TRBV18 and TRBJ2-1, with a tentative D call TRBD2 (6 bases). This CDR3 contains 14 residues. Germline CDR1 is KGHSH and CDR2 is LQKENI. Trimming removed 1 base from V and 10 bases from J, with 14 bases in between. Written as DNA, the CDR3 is TGTGCCAGCTCACCACGGGCGGGGAGCAACGAGCAGTTCTTC. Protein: CASSPRAGSNEQFF. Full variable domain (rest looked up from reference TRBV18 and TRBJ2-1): NAGVMQNPRHLVRRRGQEARLRCSPMKGHSHVYWYRQLPEEGLKFMVYLQKENIIDESGMPKERFSAEFPKEGPSILRIQQVVRGDSAAYFCASSPRAGSNEQFFGPGTRLTVL.

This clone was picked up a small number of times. The CDR3 DNA follows: TGCGCCAGCAGCCGGGACTTTCCAACTAATGAAAAACTGTTTTTT. Protein sequence: CASSRDFPTNEKLFF. The rearrangement uses TRBV5-1 and TRBJ1-4; D is possibly TRBD1 (5 bases). Per germline, CDR1 SGHRS and CDR2 YFSETQ. This CDR3 region has 15 residues. Deletions cut 4 bases from V and 0 bases from J, with 10 bases between.

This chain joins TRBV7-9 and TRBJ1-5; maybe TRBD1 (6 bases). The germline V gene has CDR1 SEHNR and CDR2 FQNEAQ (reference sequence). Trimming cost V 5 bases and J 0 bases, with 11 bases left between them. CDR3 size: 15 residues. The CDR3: CASSPTGDSNQPQHF. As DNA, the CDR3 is TGTGCCAGCAGCCCGACAGGTGATAGCAATCAGCCCCAGCATTTT.

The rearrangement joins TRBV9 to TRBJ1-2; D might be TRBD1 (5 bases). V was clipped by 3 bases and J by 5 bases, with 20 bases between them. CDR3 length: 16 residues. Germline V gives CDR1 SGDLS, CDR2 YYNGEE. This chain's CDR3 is CASSASTDLGGYGYTF. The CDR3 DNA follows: TGTGCCAGCAGCGCATCGACAGACCTGGGTGGATATGGCTACACCTTC.

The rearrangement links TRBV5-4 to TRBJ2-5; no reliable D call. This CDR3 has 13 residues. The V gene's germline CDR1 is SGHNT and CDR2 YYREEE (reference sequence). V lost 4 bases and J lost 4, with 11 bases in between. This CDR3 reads CASSATTRETQYF. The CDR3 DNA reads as TGTGCCAGCAGCGCGACAACCCGAGAGACCCAGTACTTC.

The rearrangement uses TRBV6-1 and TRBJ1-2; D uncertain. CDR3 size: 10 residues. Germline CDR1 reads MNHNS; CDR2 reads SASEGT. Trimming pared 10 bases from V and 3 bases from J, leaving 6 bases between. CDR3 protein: CATSYYGYTF. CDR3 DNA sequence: TGTGCCACCTCGTACTATGGCTACACCTTC.

The CDR3 nucleotides read TGTGCCAGCAGCTTAGGGAGGGCCAACTACAATGAGCAGTTCTTC. This encodes CASSLGRANYNEQFF. V is TRBV7-2 and J is TRBJ2-1; possible D gene TRBD2, 6 bases. The CDR3 loop spans 15 amino acids. Trimming removed 1 base at V and 3 bases at J, with 10 bases between. The V gene's germline CDR1 is SGHTA and CDR2 FQGNSA.

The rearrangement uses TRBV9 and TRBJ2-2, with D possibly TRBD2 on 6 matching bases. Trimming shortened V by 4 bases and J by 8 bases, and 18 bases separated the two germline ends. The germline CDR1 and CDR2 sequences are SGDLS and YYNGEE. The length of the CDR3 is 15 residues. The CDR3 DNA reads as TGTGCCAGCAGCCGACAGTCCGGAGGGGAGGGGGAGCTGTTTTTT. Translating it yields CASSRQSGGEGELFF.

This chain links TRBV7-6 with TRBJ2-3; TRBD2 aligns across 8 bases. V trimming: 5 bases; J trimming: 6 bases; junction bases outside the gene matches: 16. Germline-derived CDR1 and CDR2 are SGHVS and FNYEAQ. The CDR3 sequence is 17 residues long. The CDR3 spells CASSLTAPGLVSDTQYF. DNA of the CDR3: TGTGCCAGCAGCCTCACCGCCCCGGGACTAGTTTCGGATACGCAGTATTTT.